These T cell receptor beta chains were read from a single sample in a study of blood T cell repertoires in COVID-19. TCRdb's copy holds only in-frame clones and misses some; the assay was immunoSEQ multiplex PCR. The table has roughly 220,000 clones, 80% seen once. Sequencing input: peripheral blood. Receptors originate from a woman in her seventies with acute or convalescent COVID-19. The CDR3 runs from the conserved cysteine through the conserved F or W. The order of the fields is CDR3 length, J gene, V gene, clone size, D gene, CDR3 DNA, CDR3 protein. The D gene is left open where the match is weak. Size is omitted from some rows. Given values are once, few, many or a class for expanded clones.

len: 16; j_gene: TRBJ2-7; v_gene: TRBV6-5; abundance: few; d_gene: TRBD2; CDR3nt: TGTGCCAGCAGTTCCCCTCTGGATAGCGGGAGCTACGAGCAGTACTTC; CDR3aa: CASSSPLDSGSYEQYF
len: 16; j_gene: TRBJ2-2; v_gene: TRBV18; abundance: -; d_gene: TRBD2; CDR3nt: TGTGCCAGCTCACCACCGGGGCGGGAGGACGCCGGGGAGCTGTTTTTT; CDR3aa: CASSPPGREDAGELFF
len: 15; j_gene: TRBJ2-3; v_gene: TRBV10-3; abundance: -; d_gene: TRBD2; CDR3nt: TGTGCCATCAGGGGGGGGAGAATTAGCACAGATACGCAGTATTTT; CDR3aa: CAIRGGRISTDTQYF
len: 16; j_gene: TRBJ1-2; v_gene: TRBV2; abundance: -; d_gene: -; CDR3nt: TGTGCCAGCAGTGAAGAATCTCCGACAGTTTCCTATGGCTACACCTTC; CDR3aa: CASSEESPTVSYGYTF
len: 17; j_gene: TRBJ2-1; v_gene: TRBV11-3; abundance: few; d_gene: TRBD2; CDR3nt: TGTGCCAGCAGCTTAGCTACTGGACTAGCGAGATACAATGAGCAGTTCTTC; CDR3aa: CASSLATGLARYNEQFF
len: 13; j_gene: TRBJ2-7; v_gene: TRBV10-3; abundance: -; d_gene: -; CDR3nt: TGTGCCATCAGTGAGCCAGTCACCTACGAGCAGTACTTC; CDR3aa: CAISEPVTYEQYF
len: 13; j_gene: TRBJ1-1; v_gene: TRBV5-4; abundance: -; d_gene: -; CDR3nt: TGTGCCAGCAGCTTGGCCAGTAACACTGAAGCTTTCTTT; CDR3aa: CASSLASNTEAFF
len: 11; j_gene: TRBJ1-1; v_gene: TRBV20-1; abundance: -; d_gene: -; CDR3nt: TGCAGTCCCGAGAGGAACACTGAAGCTTTCTTT; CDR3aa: CSPERNTEAFF
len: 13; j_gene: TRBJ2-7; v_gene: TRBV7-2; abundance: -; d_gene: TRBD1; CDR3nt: TGTGCCAGCGGCCGGGACAGGGGGGACGAGCAGTACTTC; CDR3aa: CASGRDRGDEQYF
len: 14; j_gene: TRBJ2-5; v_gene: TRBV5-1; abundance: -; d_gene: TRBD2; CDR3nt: TGCGCCAGCACTGTGACTAGCGGGAGGGAGACCCAGTACTTC; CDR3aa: CASTVTSGRETQYF
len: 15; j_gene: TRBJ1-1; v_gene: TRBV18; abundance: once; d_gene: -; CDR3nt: TGTGCCAGCTCACCACCGATCGGGGGGAACACTGAAGCTTTCTTT; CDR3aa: CASSPPIGGNTEAFF
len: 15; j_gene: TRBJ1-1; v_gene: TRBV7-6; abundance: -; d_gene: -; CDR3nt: TGTGCCAGCAGCTTAAGGGGTACCACGAACACTGAAGCTTTCTTT; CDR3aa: CASSLRGTTNTEAFF
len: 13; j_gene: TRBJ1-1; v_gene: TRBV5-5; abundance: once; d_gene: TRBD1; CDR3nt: TGTGCCGGCAGTTTGGACAGGGCCACTGAAGCTTTCTTT; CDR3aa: CAGSLDRATEAFF
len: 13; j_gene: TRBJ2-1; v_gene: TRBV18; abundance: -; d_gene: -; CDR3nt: TGTGCCAGCTCACCACCTGTCAGCAATGAGCAGTTCTTC; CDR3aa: CASSPPVSNEQFF
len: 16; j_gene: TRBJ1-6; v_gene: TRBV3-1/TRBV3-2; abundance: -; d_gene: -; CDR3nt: TGTGCCAGCAGCCGGAGGGCGGGTTCTTATAATTCACCCCTCCACTTT; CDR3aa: CASSRRAGSYNSPLHF
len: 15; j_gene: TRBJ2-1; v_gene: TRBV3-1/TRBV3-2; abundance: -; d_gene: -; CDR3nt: TGTGCCAGCAGCCAAGACGCGGGTCCTTACAATGAGCAGTTCTTC; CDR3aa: CASSQDAGPYNEQFF
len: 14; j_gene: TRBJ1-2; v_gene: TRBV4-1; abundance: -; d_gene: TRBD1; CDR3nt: TGCGCCAGCAGCCAAAAGGGGGCGCCGGGTGGCTACACCTTC; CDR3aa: CASSQKGAPGGYTF
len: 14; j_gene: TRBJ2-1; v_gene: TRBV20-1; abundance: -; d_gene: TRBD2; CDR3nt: TGCAGTGCTAGTGGTAGCGGGAGTGCCAATGAGCAGTTCTTC; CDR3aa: CSASGSGSANEQFF
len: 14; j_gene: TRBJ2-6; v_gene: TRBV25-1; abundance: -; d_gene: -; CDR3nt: TGTGCCAGCAGTGGACACTCTGGGGCCAACGTCCTGACTTTC; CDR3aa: CASSGHSGANVLTF
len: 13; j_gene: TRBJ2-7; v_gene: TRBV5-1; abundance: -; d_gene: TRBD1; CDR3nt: TGCGCCAGCAGAGGGACAGGGTATTACGAGCAGTACTTC; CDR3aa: CASRGTGYYEQYF
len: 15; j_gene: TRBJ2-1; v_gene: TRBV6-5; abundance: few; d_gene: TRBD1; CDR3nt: TGTGCCAGCAGCGCCGGGACAGGGGGCGCCGATGAGCAGTTCTTC; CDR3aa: CASSAGTGGADEQFF
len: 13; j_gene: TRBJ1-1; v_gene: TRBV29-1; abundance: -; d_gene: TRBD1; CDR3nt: TGCAGCGTAGGGACAGGGGGGAACACTGAAGCTTTCTTT; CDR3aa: CSVGTGGNTEAFF
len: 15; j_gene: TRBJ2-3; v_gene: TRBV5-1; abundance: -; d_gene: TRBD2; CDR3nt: TGCGCCAGCAGCAGCCTAGCGGGAGGGGCAGATACGCAGTATTTT; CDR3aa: CASSSLAGGADTQYF
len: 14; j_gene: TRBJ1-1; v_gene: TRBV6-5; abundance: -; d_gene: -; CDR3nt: TGTGCCAGCAGTTACTCGATCGGGGGTACTGAAGCTTTCTTT; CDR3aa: CASSYSIGGTEAFF
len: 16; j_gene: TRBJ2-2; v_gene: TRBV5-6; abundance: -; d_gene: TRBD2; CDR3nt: TGTGCCAGCAGCCAAACCAGCGGGATTAACACCGGGGAGCTGTTTTTT; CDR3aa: CASSQTSGINTGELFF
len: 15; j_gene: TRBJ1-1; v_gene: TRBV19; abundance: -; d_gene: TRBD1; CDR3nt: TGTGCCAGTAGTATACAGGGGGGAGGAAACACTGAAGCTTTCTTT; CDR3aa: CASSIQGGGNTEAFF
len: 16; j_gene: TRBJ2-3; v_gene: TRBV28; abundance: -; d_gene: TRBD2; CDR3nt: TGTGCCAGCAGTTTATGGCTAGCGGGAGGGACAGATACGCAGTATTTT; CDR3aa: CASSLWLAGGTDTQYF
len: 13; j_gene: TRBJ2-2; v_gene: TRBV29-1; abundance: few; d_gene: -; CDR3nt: TGCAGCGTAACTAGAAGGGGGACCGGGGAGCTGTTTTTT; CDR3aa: CSVTRRGTGELFF
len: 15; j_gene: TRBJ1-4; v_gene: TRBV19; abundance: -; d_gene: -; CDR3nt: TGTGCCAGTAGTATACAGCCAGGTGATGGCGAAAAACTGTTTTTT; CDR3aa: CASSIQPGDGEKLFF
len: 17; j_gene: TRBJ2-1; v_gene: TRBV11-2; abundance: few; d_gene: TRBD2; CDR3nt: TGTGCCAGCAGGAATTACGCGGGACTAGCGAGGTACAATGAGCAGTTCTTC; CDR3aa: CASRNYAGLARYNEQFF
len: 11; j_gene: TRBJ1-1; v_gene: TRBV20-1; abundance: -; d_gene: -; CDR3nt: TGCAGTGCTAAAGTATTAGCTGAAGCTTTCTTT; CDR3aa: CSAKVLAEAFF
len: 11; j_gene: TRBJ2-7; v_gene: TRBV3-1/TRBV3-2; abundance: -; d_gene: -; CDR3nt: TGTGCCAGCGTCAGCGGCTACGAGCAGTACTTC; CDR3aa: CASVSGYEQYF
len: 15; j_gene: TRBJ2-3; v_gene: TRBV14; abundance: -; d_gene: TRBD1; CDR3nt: TGTGCCAGCAGCGACAGGGAGTTAAGCACAGATACGCAGTATTTT; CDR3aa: CASSDRELSTDTQYF
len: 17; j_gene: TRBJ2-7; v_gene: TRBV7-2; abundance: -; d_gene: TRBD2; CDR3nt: TGTGCCAGCAGCTATAGGGGAGGGCTAGCGGGAGAAAGCGAGCAGTACTTC; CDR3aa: CASSYRGGLAGESEQYF